Following are 32 T cell receptor beta chains from one sample sequenced in a study of T cell responses to AZD1222 COVID-19 vaccine. The data were produced by immunoSEQ multiplex PCR, yet TCRdb's version contains in-frame clones alone and is incomplete. The data show about 110,000 clones, under 95% seen once. Here the sequenced sample was peripheral blood, taken on day 0 of AZD1222 vaccination. The receptors come from an adult in good health.

This sequence joins TRBV2 and TRBJ2-4, with 10 nucleotides matching TRBD2. V shed 8 bases, J shed 4 bases, and the junction held 5 bases outside the gene matches. This CDR3 is built from 14 residues. Looked up from germline, CDR1 is SNHLY and CDR2 is FYNNEI. CDR3 nucleotide sequence: TGTGCCAGCCTGGCTAGCGGGGGTAAAAACATTCAGTACTTC. The encoded protein is CASLASGGKNIQYF.

This clone was seen a few times. Other DNA sequences in the same sample also yield this CDR3. The rearrangement joins TRBV11-2 to TRBJ2-7, with a tentative D call TRBD2 (6 bases). This CDR3 is built from 14 residues. Germline-derived CDR1 and CDR2 are SGHAT and FQNNGV. V was trimmed by 5 bases and J by 0 bases, leaving 11 bases between them. The CDR3 nucleotides are TGTGCCAGCAGCCCACCGGACTACTCCTACGAGCAGTACTTC. Encoded protein: CASSPPDYSYEQYF. Complete variable domain (other parts from reference TRBV11-2 and TRBJ2-7): EAGVAQSPRYKIIEKRQSVAFWCNPISGHATLYWYQQILGQGPKLLIQFQNNGVVDDSQLPKDRFSAERLKGVDSTLKIQPAKLEDSAVYLCASSPPDYSYEQYFGPGTRLTVT.

CDR3 in DNA: TGCAGTGCTAGTGACGGACAGGGTCGACCCGCCTACGAGCAGTACTTC. This sequence encodes CSASDGQGRPAYEQYF. The V gene is TRBV20-1, the J gene TRBJ2-7; TRBD1 matches at 8 bases. Germline values: CDR1 DFQATT, CDR2 SNEGSKA (reference sequence). With V trimmed by 3 bases and J by 2 bases, 12 bases remained unmatched. The CDR3 spans 16 residues.

The chain links TRBV5-1 to TRBJ1-2; 10 bases map to TRBD1. V lost 3 bases to trimming and J lost 8 bases; unmatched junction nucleotides: 10. CDR1 and CDR2 (germline): SGHRS, YFSETQ. CDR3 length: 15 residues. The CDR3 protein is CASSWGDRGVRGYTF. CDR3 DNA: TGCGCCAGCAGCTGGGGGGACAGGGGCGTAAGAGGCTACACCTTC.

This chain uses TRBV6-5 with TRBJ1-5; D might be TRBD1 (6 bases). The germline gives CDR1 MNHEY, CDR2 SVGAGI. There are 15 residues in the CDR3. Trimming pared 5 bases from V and 6 bases from J, leaving 17 bases between. The CDR3 region has the DNA TGTGCCAGCAGTAAGTCGGGGGCCCCGGGTCAGCCCCAGCATTTT. Amino acid sequence: CASSKSGAPGQPQHF.

J is TRBJ1-1 and V is TRBV29-1; D gene ambiguous. V lost 6 bases to trimming and J lost 6 bases, with 14 bases between them. This CDR3 is built from 12 residues. Germline-derived CDR1 and CDR2 are SQVTM and ANQGSEA. CDR3: CSVGRRRAEAFF. CDR3 sequence (DNA): TGCAGCGTGGGTCGTAGACGGGCTGAAGCTTTCTTT.

This clone has a single count. The chain carries TRBV10-2 and TRBJ1-1, with D perhaps matching TRBD1 (5 bases). In germline, CDR1 is WSHSY, CDR2 SAAADI. The V gene lost 1 base and the J gene lost 2 bases, with 11 bases spanning the gap. This CDR3 has 15 amino acids. CDR3 loop: CASSEWRRGNTEAFF. CDR3 nucleotides: TGCGCCAGCAGTGAGTGGAGGAGGGGCAACACTGAAGCTTTCTTT.

The rearrangement links TRBV27 to TRBJ2-1; tentative D call: TRBD2 (6 bases). Trimming shortened V by 5 bases and J by 6 bases, and 11 bases separated the two germline ends. There are 13 residues in the CDR3. Germline CDR1 MNHEY, CDR2 SMNVEV (reference sequence). CDR3 sequence (DNA): TGTGCCAGCAGTCCCCCGACTAGCAATGAGCAGTTCTTC. Protein sequence: CASSPPTSNEQFF.

The rearrangement uses TRBV10-2 and TRBJ2-3; no reliable D call. Germline CDR1 reads WSHSY; CDR2 reads SAAADI. Trimming shortened V by 8 bases and J by 1 base, and 10 bases separated the two germline ends. The CDR3 length is 13 residues. CDR3 bases: TGCGCCAGCCGTGCGCCCCGCACAGATACGCAGTATTTT. This gives the protein CASRAPRTDTQYF.

This clone appeared a few times. The V and J genes are TRBV7-2 and TRBJ1-2, with 8 bases matching TRBD1. The CDR3 has 14 residues. Losses at the gene ends were 6 bases for V and 6 bases for J; bases not matched to a gene: 9. Germline CDR1 reads SGHTA; CDR2 reads FQGNSA. CDR3 amino acids: CASSPIPGQDGYTF. CDR3 DNA: TGTGCCAGCAGTCCAATTCCGGGACAGGATGGCTACACCTTC.

The chain employs TRBV3-1 (or the pseudogene TRBV3-2) and TRBJ1-1; D uncertain. Germline loops: CDR1 LGHDT, CDR2 YNNKEL (reference sequence). This CDR3 has 15 amino acids. V dropped 4 bases and J dropped 3 bases, with 15 bases sitting between them. CDR3 DNA sequence: TGTGCCAGCAGCCTTACTCCTTCACAGCACACTGAAGCTTTCTTT. It encodes CASSLTPSQHTEAFF.

This chain links TRBV13 with TRBJ1-1; 7 nucleotides agree with TRBD1. The CDR3 spans 13 residues. Trimming took 4 bases from V and 6 from J; bases not matched to a gene: 5. Germline values: CDR1 PRHDT, CDR2 FYEKMQ (reference sequence). The CDR3 DNA sequence: TGTGCCAGCAGCTCAGACAGGGCCCCTGAAGCTTTCTTT. Its translation is CASSSDRAPEAFF.

As for this clone: The sample has other DNA sequences that encode this CDR3 too. The chain carries TRBV5-1 and TRBJ1-4, with unresolved D. Germline V lookup: CDR1 SGHRS, CDR2 YFSETQ. V dropped 0 bases and J dropped 0 bases, with 6 bases sitting between them. The CDR3 loop spans 15 amino acids. CDR3 nucleotides: TGCGCCAGCAGCTTGGGTGGTGCAACTAATGAAAAACTGTTTTTT. Protein product: CASSLGGATNEKLFF.

This rearrangement joins TRBV19 to TRBJ2-5; D is unresolved. Per germline, CDR1 LNHDA and CDR2 SQIVND (reference sequence). The V end was cut by 2 bases, the J end by 5 bases, with 9 bases between. The CDR3 sequence is 13 residues long. CDR3 loop: CASSILVTETQYF. DNA of the CDR3: TGTGCCAGTAGTATATTGGTGACGGAGACCCAGTACTTC.

The gene calls are TRBV19 and TRBJ1-3, with 7 bases that match TRBD1. V was pared by 10 bases and J by 0 bases, with 6 bases of the junction left unmatched. Germline CDR1 reads LNHDA; CDR2 reads SQIVND (reference sequence). The CDR3 is 14 amino acids. CDR3 nucleotides: TGTGCCACGGGACAGCCGGCCTCTGGAAACACCATATATTTT. It specifies CATGQPASGNTIYF.

The rearrangement joins TRBV10-2 to TRBJ2-1; TRBD1 matches at 8 bases. Trimming at V came to 7 bases and at J to 0 bases, leaving 8 bases not matched to a gene. The CDR3 contains 16 residues. Germline-derived CDR1 and CDR2 are WSHSY and SAAADI. The CDR3: CASNAHRGTSYNEQFF. CDR3 nucleotide sequence: TGCGCCAGCAACGCCCACAGGGGGACCTCCTACAATGAGCAGTTCTTC.

CDR3 sequence reads: CASSIDRRARGYTF. CDR3 sequence (DNA): TGTGCCAGTAGTATTGACAGGCGGGCTAGGGGCTACACCTTC. The chain combines TRBV19 with TRBJ1-2, with D possibly being TRBD1 (6 bases). The CDR3 sequence is 14 residues long. Trimming took off 3 bases at V and 8 bases at J, with 16 bases between the two ends. Per germline, CDR1 LNHDA and CDR2 SQIVND (reference sequence).

V usage is TRBV29-1 and J usage is TRBJ2-7, with D unresolved. V shed 2 bases and J shed 3 bases, with 17 bases lying between them. The CDR3 loop spans 15 amino acids. Per germline, CDR1 SQVTM and CDR2 ANQGSEA. CDR3 loop: CSVEFPDLDDYEQYF. For the CDR3, the DNA is TGCAGCGTTGAATTCCCCGATTTGGACGACTACGAGCAGTACTTC.

The chain uses TRBV30 and TRBJ1-2, with TRBD1 matching 9 bases. Germline values: CDR1 GTSNPN, CDR2 SVGIG (reference sequence). Trimming cost V 4 bases and J 8 bases; bases outside gene matches: 5. The CDR3 contains 12 residues. CDR3 residues: CAWTGTGFGYTF. CDR3 nucleotide sequence: TGTGCCTGGACCGGGACAGGGTTCGGCTACACCTTC. Drawing the rest from reference TRBV30 and TRBJ1-2, the complete variable domain is SQTIHQWPATLVQPVGSPLSLECTVEGTSNPNLYWYRQAAGRGLQLLFYSVGIGQISSEVPQNLSASRPQDRQFILSSKKLLLSDSGFYLCAWTGTGFGYTFGSGTRLTVV.

About this clone itself: This CDR3 is also generated by other DNA sequences in the sample. The chain carries TRBV19 and TRBJ2-7, with D maybe TRBD2 (5 bases). The germline V gene encodes CDR1 LNHDA and CDR2 SQIVND (reference sequence). Trimming cost V 0 bases and J 4 bases, with 7 bases left between them. This CDR3 is 13 amino acids long. In nucleotides, the CDR3 is TGTGCCAGTAGTATAGATCGAGGGTACGAGCAGTACTTC. Translation: CASSIDRGYEQYF.

In this sample, this clone turned up once. The rearrangement joins TRBV3-1 (or the pseudogene TRBV3-2) to TRBJ2-3; 9 nucleotides align to TRBD1. Trimming cost V 0 bases and J 2 bases; bases outside gene matches: 6. The V gene's germline CDR1 is LGHDT and CDR2 YNNKEL (reference sequence). This CDR3 has 17 amino acids. The CDR3 region has the DNA TGTGCCAGCAGCCAAGATGACAGGGGGGGATACACAGATACGCAGTATTTT. Its protein is CASSQDDRGGYTDTQYF.

The chain employs TRBV29-1 and TRBJ2-5, with 8 nucleotides matching TRBD2. This CDR3 region has 13 residues. Trimming at V came to 5 bases and at J to 3 bases, leaving 5 bases not matched to a gene. Germline V gene sequence: CDR1 SQVTM, CDR2 ANQGSEA. CDR3 DNA: TGCAGCGTTCATCCGGGGGGGGAAGAGACCCAGTACTTC. Encoded protein: CSVHPGGEETQYF.

Notes on this clone: One end of the junction varies from germline; a read error may be responsible. The genes are TRBV19 and TRBJ2-1, with D perhaps TRBD1 (6 bases). CDR1 and CDR2 from the germline V gene are LNHDA and SQIVND (reference sequence). This CDR3 is 15 amino acids long. This chain's CDR3 is CASSSGTISFNEQFF. For the CDR3, the DNA is TGTGCCAGTAGTTCCGGGACAATTTCCTTCAATGAGCAGTTCTTC.

This sequence joins TRBV24-1 and TRBJ2-5, with TRBD1 matching over 12 bases. The CDR3 contains 15 residues. Germline CDR1 reads KGHDR; CDR2 reads SFDVKD. The ends lost 6 bases at V and 5 bases at J; junction bases unmatched: 6. CDR3 sequence (DNA): TGTGCCACCAGTACCGGGACAGGGGGCCGCGAGACCCAGTACTTC. This gives the protein CATSTGTGGRETQYF.

This chain uses TRBV30 with TRBJ2-7; the D is unclear. Germline V gene data show CDR1 as GTSNPN and CDR2 as SVGIG (reference sequence). This CDR3 contains 12 residues. V lost 0 bases to trimming and J lost 5 bases, with 8 bases between them. The CDR3 coding sequence is TGTGCCTGGAGTGTACTGGGAAACGAGCAGTACTTC. It is translated as CAWSVLGNEQYF.

The chain links TRBV15 to TRBJ1-2; a possible D gene is TRBD1 (5 bases). Germline assignment: CDR1 LNHNV and CDR2 YYDKDF (reference sequence). The CDR3 sequence is 12 residues long. The ends were cut back, 9 bases at V and 4 bases at J, with 12 bases in the middle. This CDR3 reads CATEGTGYGYTF. The CDR3 nucleotides are TGTGCCACGGAGGGGACGGGCTATGGCTACACCTTC.

The table lists this clone with a count of one. V gene TRBV7-9 combines with J gene TRBJ2-5; maybe TRBD1 (6 bases). This CDR3 has 14 amino acids. V was cut by 3 bases and J by 2 bases, with 10 bases left in between. Germline V gene data show CDR1 as SEHNR and CDR2 as FQNEAQ (reference sequence). The CDR3: CASSFRTDQETQYF. In DNA form, the CDR3 reads TGTGCCAGCAGCTTCCGGACAGATCAAGAGACCCAGTACTTC.

CDR3 loop: CASSFRGGQPQHF. Written as DNA, the CDR3 is TGTGCCAGCAGCTTCCGGGGAGGGCAGCCCCAGCATTTT. The chain links TRBV7-8 to TRBJ1-5; no clear D gene. V was shortened by 3 bases and J by 7 bases, with 10 bases between the two germline ends. The CDR3 loop spans 13 amino acids. Germline V gene lookup returns CDR1 SGHVS and CDR2 FQNEAQ. Full variable domain (missing parts from reference TRBV7-8 and TRBJ1-5): GAGVSQSPRYKVAKRGQDVALRCDPISGHVSLFWYQQALGQGPEFLTYFQNEAQLDKSGLPSDRFFAERPEGSVSTLKIQRTQQEDSAVYLCASSFRGGQPQHFGDGTRLSIL.

The V and J genes are TRBV4-1 and TRBJ2-7; 9 nucleotides match TRBD1. With V trimmed by 0 bases and J by 10 bases, 10 bases remained unmatched. The V gene's germline CDR1 is MGHRA and CDR2 YSYEKL. The CDR3 runs to 15 residues. DNA of the CDR3: TGCGCCAGCAGCCAAGAGGGACAGGGCTTACCATACCAGTACTTC. Translated, it gives CASSQEGQGLPYQYF.

The chain has TRBV3-1 (or the pseudogene TRBV3-2) and TRBJ1-2, with a tentative D call TRBD1 (5 bases). Germline V CDR1 and CDR2: LGHDT, YNNKEL (reference sequence). V was pared by 3 bases and J by 4 bases, with 12 bases between. The CDR3 covers 14 residues. The CDR3 DNA reads as TGTGCCAGCAGCCACCCTGACAGAGGCTATGGCTACACCTTC. Translation gives CASSHPDRGYGYTF.

This chain joins TRBV28 and TRBJ1-6; D is uncertain. The germline gives CDR1 MDHEN, CDR2 SYDVKM. This CDR3 spans 12 amino acids. V lost 4 bases to trimming and J lost 13 bases, with 11 bases between them. DNA for the CDR3: TGTGCCAGCAGTTCCCCCCCCCTGCCCCTCCACTTT. Protein: CASSSPPLPLHF.

The chain recombines TRBV5-1 with TRBJ2-3; D perhaps matches TRBD1 (5 bases). The V end was cut by 4 bases, the J end by 1 base, with 16 bases between. The length of the CDR3 is 16 residues. Germline V lookup: CDR1 SGHRS, CDR2 YFSETQ. This CDR3 reads CASSRAGQKGTDTQYF. DNA for the CDR3: TGCGCCAGCAGCAGGGCAGGGCAGAAAGGCACAGATACGCAGTATTTT. Variable domain in full (rest from reference TRBV5-1 and TRBJ2-3): KAGVTQTPRYLIKTRGQQVTLSCSPISGHRSVSWYQQTPGQGLQFLFEYFSETQRNKGNFPGRFSGRQFSNSRSEMNVSTLELGDSALYLCASSRAGQKGTDTQYFGPGTRLTVL.